This T cell receptor beta chain originates from a study of blood T cell repertoires in COVID-19. Original analysis: Amplification of reference gene primers was used by the study to estimate nucleated cell counts. This table comes from immunoSEQ multiplex PCR, and its TCRdb copy is limited to in-frame clones, with some not included. The D gene and trimming were derived from the DNA, and the V and J assignments and clone size from that table. Here the sample spans roughly 380,000 clones, about 90% being singletons. This CDR3 is 17 amino acids long. CDR1 is MNHEY and CDR2 is SVGEGT in the germline V gene. Trimming left V 2 bases short and J 1 base short, with 15 bases between. Two negative PCRs, clearance, or symptom resolution were required of recovered Cohort 3 donors.

The TCR sequence derives from a woman under 40 who had recovered from COVID-19. Sequencing was done on a sample of PBMCs or T cells enriched from blood (not recorded which). This chain links TRBV6-2 or TRBV6-3 with TRBJ1-5; maybe TRBD1 (6 bases). The CDR3 region is CASSYQETGGSNQPQHF. DNA for the CDR3: TGTGCCAGCAGTTACCAAGAGACAGGTGGGAGCAATCAGCCCCAGCATTTT.